This T cell receptor (beta chain) was sequenced during a study of blood T cell repertoires in COVID-19. Study processing details: Estimation of nucleated cell counts relied on the amplification of reference gene primers. Clones were read by immunoSEQ multiplex PCR, and TCRdb kept only the in-frame ones, dropping some. V and J calls and clone size come straight from that table; D and trimming were deduced from the DNA. The data contain tens of thousands of clones, 65% to 85% of them singletons. The germline V gene has CDR1 MNHEY and CDR2 SVGEGT. Trimming took off 5 bases at V and 7 bases at J, with 18 bases between the two ends. This CDR3 is 15 amino acids long.

The sample taken for sequencing was peripheral blood. V gene TRBV6-2 or TRBV6-3 combines with J gene TRBJ2-1; D perhaps matches TRBD2 (5 bases). The clonotype originates from a human donor in a cohort sampled during active COVID-19. The CDR3 loop reads CASSVQASGNNEQFF. The DNA for the CDR3 is TGTGCCAGCAGTGTACAAGCATCCGGGAATAATGAGCAGTTCTTC.